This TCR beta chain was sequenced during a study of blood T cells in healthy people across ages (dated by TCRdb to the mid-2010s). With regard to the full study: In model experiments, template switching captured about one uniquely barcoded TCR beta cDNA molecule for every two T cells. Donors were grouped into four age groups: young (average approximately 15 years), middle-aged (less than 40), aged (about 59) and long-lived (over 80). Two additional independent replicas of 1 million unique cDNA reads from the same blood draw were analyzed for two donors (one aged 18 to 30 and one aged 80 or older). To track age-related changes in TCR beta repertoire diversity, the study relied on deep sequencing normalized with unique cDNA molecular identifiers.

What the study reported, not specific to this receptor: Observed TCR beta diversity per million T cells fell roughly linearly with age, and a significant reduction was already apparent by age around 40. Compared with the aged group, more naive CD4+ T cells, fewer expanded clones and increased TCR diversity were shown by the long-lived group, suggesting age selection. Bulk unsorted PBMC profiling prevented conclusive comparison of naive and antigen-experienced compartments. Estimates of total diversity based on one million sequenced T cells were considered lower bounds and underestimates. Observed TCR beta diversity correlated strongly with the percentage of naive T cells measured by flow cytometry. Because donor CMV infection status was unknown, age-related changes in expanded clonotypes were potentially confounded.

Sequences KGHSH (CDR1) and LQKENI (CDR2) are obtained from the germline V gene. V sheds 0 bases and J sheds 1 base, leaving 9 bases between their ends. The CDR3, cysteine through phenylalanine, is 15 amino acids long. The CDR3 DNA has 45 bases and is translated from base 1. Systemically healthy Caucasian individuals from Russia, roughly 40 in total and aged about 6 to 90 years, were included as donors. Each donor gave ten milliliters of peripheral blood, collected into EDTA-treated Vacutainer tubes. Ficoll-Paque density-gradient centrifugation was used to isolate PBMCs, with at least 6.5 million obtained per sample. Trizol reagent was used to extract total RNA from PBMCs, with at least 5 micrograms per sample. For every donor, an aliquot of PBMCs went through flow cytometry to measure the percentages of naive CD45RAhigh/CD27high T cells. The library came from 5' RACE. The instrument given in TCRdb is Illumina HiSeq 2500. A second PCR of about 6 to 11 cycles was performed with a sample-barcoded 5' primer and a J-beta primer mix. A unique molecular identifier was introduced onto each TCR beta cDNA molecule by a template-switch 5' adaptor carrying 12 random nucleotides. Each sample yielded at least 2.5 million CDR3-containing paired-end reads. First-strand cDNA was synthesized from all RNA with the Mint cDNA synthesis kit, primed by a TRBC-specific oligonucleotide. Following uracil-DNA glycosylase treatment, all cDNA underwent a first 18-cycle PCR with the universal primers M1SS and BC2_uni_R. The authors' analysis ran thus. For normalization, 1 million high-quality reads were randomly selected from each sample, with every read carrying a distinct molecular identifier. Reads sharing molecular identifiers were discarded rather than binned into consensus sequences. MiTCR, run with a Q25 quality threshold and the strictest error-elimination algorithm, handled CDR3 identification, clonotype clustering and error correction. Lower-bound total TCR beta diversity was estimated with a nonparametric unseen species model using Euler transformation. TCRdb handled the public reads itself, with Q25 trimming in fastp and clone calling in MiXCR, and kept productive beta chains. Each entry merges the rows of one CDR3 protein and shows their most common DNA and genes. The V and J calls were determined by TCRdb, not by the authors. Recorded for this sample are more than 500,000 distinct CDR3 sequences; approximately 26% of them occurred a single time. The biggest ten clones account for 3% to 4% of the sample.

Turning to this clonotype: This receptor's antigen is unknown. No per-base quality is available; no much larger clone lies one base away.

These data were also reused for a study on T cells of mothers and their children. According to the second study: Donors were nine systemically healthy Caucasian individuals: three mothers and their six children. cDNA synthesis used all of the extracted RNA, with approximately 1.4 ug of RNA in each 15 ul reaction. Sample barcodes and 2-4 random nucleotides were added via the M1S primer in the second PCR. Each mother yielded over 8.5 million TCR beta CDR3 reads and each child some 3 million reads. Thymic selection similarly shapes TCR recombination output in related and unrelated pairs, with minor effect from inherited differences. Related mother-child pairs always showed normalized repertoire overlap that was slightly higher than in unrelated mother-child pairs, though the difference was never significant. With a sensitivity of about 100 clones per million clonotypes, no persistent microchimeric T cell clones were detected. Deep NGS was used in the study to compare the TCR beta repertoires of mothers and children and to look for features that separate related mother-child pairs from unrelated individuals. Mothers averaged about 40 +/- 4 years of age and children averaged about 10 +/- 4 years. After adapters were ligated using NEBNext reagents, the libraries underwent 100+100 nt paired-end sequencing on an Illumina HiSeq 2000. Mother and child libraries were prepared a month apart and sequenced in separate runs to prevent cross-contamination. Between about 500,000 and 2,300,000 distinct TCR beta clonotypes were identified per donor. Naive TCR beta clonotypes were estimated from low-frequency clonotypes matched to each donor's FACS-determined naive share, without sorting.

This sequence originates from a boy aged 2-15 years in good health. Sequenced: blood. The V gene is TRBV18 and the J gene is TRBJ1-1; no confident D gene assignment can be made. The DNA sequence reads TGTGCCAGCTCACCACCGGCAAGGGCGAACACTGAAGCTTTCTTT. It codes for CASSPPARANTEAFF.